This T cell receptor (beta chain) originates from a study of cytomegalovirus exposure and HLA in healthy donors. V was clipped by 0 bases and J by 6 bases, with 15 bases between them. There are 15 residues in the CDR3. In germline, CDR1 is SGDLS, CDR2 YYNGEE. Whole-study findings and limits: The classifier, whose performance was assessed in both the original and validation cohorts, reportedly diagnosed cytomegalovirus status with high specificity and sensitivity. Roughly even sequencing depth across donors was the assumption behind the presence/absence analyses.

Details on this clone: The target antigen is unknown.

Use of 60 Vbeta and 13 Jbeta primers characterized the PCR. Sequenced by immunoSEQ multiplex PCR; TCRdb stores in-frame clones only, minus some. Of about 120,000 clones listed, about three quarters were seen once; the top ten hold about 2.9%. The source of this sequence is a woman aged 55 to 70 in good health and CMV-seropositive. This chain uses TRBV9 with TRBJ1-2, with D possibly matching TRBD1 (6 bases). The sample was PBMCs. The CDR3 sequence is CASSVGAGVRDGYTF. The CDR3 nucleotides are TGTGCCAGCAGCGTAGGGGCAGGGGTTCGAGATGGCTACACCTTC.